This passage covers 20 T cell receptor beta chains from one sample sequenced in a study of T cells in Graves' hyperthyroidism and ophthalmopathy. Amplified TCR beta CDR3 regions derived from RNA transcripts. When the TCR CDR3 underwent first-round RT-PCR, the HTBI primer set was used. MiXCR, run by TCRdb on the multiplex PCR reads, gives a single entry per CDR3 protein. In the table there are under 350,000 distinct CDR3 sequences, around 20% of which are singletons. The sequenced material came from blood. These receptors were taken from a woman aged 45-60 years with Graves' hyperthyroidism.

The rearrangement links TRBV3-1 to TRBJ2-3; D is possibly TRBD2 (5 bases). This CDR3 contains 16 residues. CDR1 and CDR2 (germline): LGHDT, YNNKEL (reference sequence). Trimming left V 2 bases short and J 3 bases short, with 15 bases between. DNA of the CDR3: TGTGCCAGCAGCCAATTGGACTTGACTAATACAGATACGCAGTATTTT. As protein: CASSQLDLTNTDTQYF.

V usage is TRBV5-8 and J usage is TRBJ1-4, with 7 bases lining up with TRBD1. V lost 0 bases to trimming and J lost 3 bases; unmatched junction nucleotides: 2. CDR1 SGHTS and CDR2 YDEGEE come from the germline V gene. This CDR3 spans 15 amino acids. CDR3 protein: CASSLGGQPNEKLFF. Here the CDR3 DNA reads TGTGCCAGCAGCTTGGGGGGACAGCCTAATGAAAAACTGTTTTTT. The full variable domain, rest sourced from reference TRBV5-8 and TRBJ1-4, is EAGVTQSPTHLIKTRGQQATLRCSPISGHTSVYWYQQALGLGLQFLLWYDEGEERNRGNFPPRFSGRQFPNYSSELNVNALELEDSALYLCASSLGGQPNEKLFFGSGTQLSVL.

As for this clonotype: One base away lies a much larger clone, so this may be a sequencing read error. This chain links TRBV7-9 with TRBJ2-1; D is tentatively TRBD1 or TRBD2 (5 bases each). The CDR3 extends over 14 amino acids. In germline, CDR1 is SEHNR, CDR2 FQNEAQ (reference sequence). The CDR3 spells CVSSLVGGTNEQFF. Written as DNA, the CDR3 is TGTGTCAGCAGCTTAGTTGGGGGTACGAATGAGCAGTTCTTC.

In this sample, this clonotype turned up many times. This rearrangement joins TRBV5-1 to TRBJ2-1; 7 nucleotides align to TRBD2. Germline V lookup: CDR1 SGHRS, CDR2 YFSETQ. The CDR3 contains 16 residues. V was pared by 0 bases and J by 7 bases, with 10 bases of the junction left unmatched. CDR3 in DNA: TGCGCCAGCAGCTTGGCCTTGCGGGAGATGTCGAATGAGCAGTTCTTC. Its translation: CASSLALREMSNEQFF.

This clonotype was recorded at least ten times. The V and J genes are TRBV5-4 and TRBJ2-7, with D possibly TRBD1 on 6 matching bases. CDR3 length: 14 residues. The germline V gene has CDR1 SGHNT and CDR2 YYREEE (reference sequence). V lost 4 bases and J lost 10, with 21 bases in between. The DNA for the CDR3 is TGTGCCAGCAGCAACCCACTTAGGACAGTAGAACAGTACTTC. It is translated as CASSNPLRTVEQYF. The entire variable domain, with the rest obtained from reference TRBV5-4 and TRBJ2-7, is as follows: ETGVTQSPTHLIKTRGQQVTLRCSSQSGHNTVSWYQQALGQGPQFIFQYYREEENGRGNFPPRFSGLQFPNYSSELNVNALELDDSALYLCASSNPLRTVEQYFGPGTRLTVT.

The rearrangement joins TRBV2 to TRBJ2-2; 8 nucleotides line up with TRBD1. The CDR3 sequence is 16 residues long. Trimming took 3 bases from V and 2 from J; bases not matched to a gene: 5. Germline V lookup: CDR1 SNHLY, CDR2 FYNNEI. CDR3 in amino acids: CASSEQTGENTGELFF. CDR3 coding DNA: TGTGCCAGCAGTGAGCAGACAGGGGAAAACACCGGGGAGCTGTTTTTT.

This clonotype was seen only a few times. The chain joins TRBV7-2 to TRBJ2-2, with a weak D call TRBD2 (5 bases). The germline CDR1 and CDR2 sequences are SGHTA and FQGNSA. With 5 bases removed from V and 0 bases from J, the gap between germline ends came to 10 bases. The CDR3 has 15 residues. The CDR3 DNA is TGTGCCAGCAGCGCGGCGGGCGCGAACACCGGGGAGCTGTTTTTT. Translated: CASSAAGANTGELFF.

This clonotype occurred many times. The chain links TRBV7-3 to TRBJ2-1, with a tentative D call TRBD2 (6 bases). Trimming stripped 2 bases from V and 1 base from J, with 9 bases between. CDR3 length: 15 amino acids. Germline CDR1 reads SGHTA; CDR2 reads FQGTGA. DNA of the CDR3: TGTGCCAGCAGCTTATACGCGGGGTCCTACAATGAGCAGTTCTTC. This translates into CASSLYAGSYNEQFF.

The gene calls are TRBV19 and TRBJ2-2, with 10 positions matching TRBD2. Per the germline V gene, CDR1 is LNHDA and CDR2 is SQIVND (reference sequence). The CDR3 is 15 residues long. V shed 5 bases and J 4 bases; nucleotides not matched to a gene: 4. This CDR3 is CASSSLAGSTGELFF. The CDR3 DNA is TGTGCCAGTAGTTCACTAGCGGGGAGCACCGGGGAGCTGTTTTTT.

Many counts were recorded for this clonotype. The chain links TRBV6-1 to TRBJ2-3, with 10 bases fitting TRBD2. The length of the CDR3 is 15 residues. CDR1 and CDR2 from the germline V gene are MNHNS and SASEGT. The trim removed 8 bases at V and 1 base at J, leaving 6 bases unmatched. DNA for the CDR3: TGTGCCAGCGGGGAGCGGGGGGGGGGCACAGATACGCAGTATTTT. Its translation is CASGERGGGTDTQYF.

Worth noting for this clonotype: A much more abundant neighbour one base away suggests this may be a read error. The chain joins TRBV2 to TRBJ2-2; tentatively, D is TRBD1 (6 bases). The CDR3 consists of 14 residues. V lost 5 bases to trimming and J lost 7 bases, with 14 bases between them. Germline assignment: CDR1 SNHLY and CDR2 FYNNEI. Here the CDR3 reads CASSSRGANGELFF. CDR3 in DNA: TGTGCCAGCAGTAGCAGGGGAGCGAACGGGGAGCTGTTTTTT.

The chain is built from TRBV11-2 and TRBJ1-3; tentatively, D is TRBD1 (6 bases). The germline CDR1 and CDR2 sequences are SGHAT and FQNNGV. The CDR3 sequence is 16 residues long. Between the trimmed V and J ends, which lost 6 bases and 0 bases, there was a span of 15 bases. The DNA for the CDR3 is TGTGCCAGCAGACCCGTTGGACAGAGCTCTGGAAACACCATATATTTT. This encodes CASRPVGQSSGNTIYF.

This clonotype was detected a few times. The chain is built from TRBV28 and TRBJ2-7; 12 bases fit TRBD2. This CDR3 spans 18 amino acids. Germline trimming cut 1 base from V and 4 bases from J; bases unmatched to any gene: 11. CDR1 is MDHEN and CDR2 is SYDVKM in the germline V gene. CDR3: CASSLYVRASGRGYEQYF. The DNA of the CDR3 is TGTGCCAGCAGTTTATACGTCCGGGCTAGCGGGAGGGGTTACGAGCAGTACTTC.

This clonotype has just a few counts. A single base separates this from a much larger clone, so it may be a read error. The V gene is TRBV6-2 or TRBV6-3, the J gene TRBJ1-5; D is undetermined. The V end lost 4 bases, the J end lost 0 bases, and 16 bases lay between the germline ends. Germline-derived CDR1 and CDR2 are MNHEY and SVGEGT. CDR3 length equals 17 residues. The CDR3 DNA follows: TGTGCCAGCAGTTTCCAGCGGGGTGGATATAGCAATCAGCCCCAGCATTTT. It is translated as CASSFQRGGYSNQPQHF.

As DNA, the CDR3 is TGCAGTAAAGCGGGGGGGAACAATGAGCAGTTCTTC. Amino acid sequence: CSKAGGNNEQFF. The chain recombines TRBV20-1 with TRBJ2-1; 10 bases match TRBD2. The CDR3 loop spans 12 amino acids. Germline V gene sequence: CDR1 DFQATT, CDR2 SNEGSKA (reference sequence). With V trimmed by 8 bases and J by 5 bases, 3 bases remained unmatched.

With respect to this clonotype: With a much larger clone just one base away, this may be a read error. The gene calls are TRBV19 and TRBJ1-6, with D maybe TRBD1 (5 bases). Per the germline V gene, CDR1 is LNHDA and CDR2 is SQIVND (reference sequence). The CDR3 sequence is 13 residues long. CDR3 residues: CASSGDYNSPPHF. DNA for the CDR3: TGTGCCAGTAGCGGGGACTATAATTCACCCCCCCACTTT.

This clonotype has at least ten counts. The rearrangement joins TRBV28 to TRBJ2-7, with D perhaps matching TRBD2 (6 bases). From germline, CDR1 is MDHEN and CDR2 SYDVKM. V was cut by 6 bases and J by 5 bases, with 23 bases left in between. This CDR3 spans 16 amino acids. CDR3 sequence (DNA): TGTGCCAGCAGCCCCGGTGGTGGGGGGTACCGGGACGAGCAGTACTTC. Protein: CASSPGGGGYRDEQYF.

This clonotype turned up a few times. The V and J genes are TRBV2 and TRBJ2-1; D unresolved. Germline loops: CDR1 SNHLY, CDR2 FYNNEI. The CDR3 length is 14 residues. V lost 4 bases and J 0 bases, leaving 7 bases between the germline ends. The CDR3 DNA follows: TGTGCCAGCAGTGGGCAGAGCTCCTACAATGAGCAGTTCTTC. Protein sequence: CASSGQSSYNEQFF.

The V call is TRBV7-3, the J call TRBJ2-5, with D unclear. Germline CDR1 is SGHTA and CDR2 is FQGTGA. Trimming pared 0 bases from V and 4 bases from J, leaving 6 bases between. The length of the CDR3 is 13 residues. CDR3 nucleotide sequence: TGTGCCAGCAGCTTAACGTACCGAGAGACCCAGTACTTC. It is translated as CASSLTYRETQYF.

Only a few counts were recorded for this clonotype. The chain joins TRBV6-1 to TRBJ1-3; D unclear. Germline V gene data show CDR1 as MNHNS and CDR2 as SASEGT. The CDR3 totals 14 residues. V was clipped by 2 bases and J by 4 bases, with 9 bases between them. The CDR3 loop is CASSEKGGGNTIYF. CDR3 nucleotides: TGTGCCAGCAGTGAAAAGGGTGGCGGAAACACCATATATTTT.